This T cell receptor (beta chain) is drawn from a study of identical twins. Regarding this clonotype: What it binds is unknown.

TCRdb re-derived calls from the 5' RACE reads in MiXCR, one entry per CDR3 protein. The table lists approximately 490,000 distinct CDR3 sequences, approximately 20% of them singletons, with approximately 0.5% in the top ten. The study's findings and limits: Invariant MAIT and iNKT cells could partly confound zero-insertion analyses.

The CDR3 spans 13 residues. The V gene end was trimmed by 4 bases and the J gene end by 4 bases; junction bases not matched to a gene: 3. The same specimen was also included in a second study, on yellow fever vaccine responses in identical twins. That paper states: Twins reportedly mounted vaccine T cell responses that seemed partly convergent, partly personalized.

This sequence joins TRBV12-3 or TRBV12-4 and TRBJ2-7, with TRBD1 matching 8 bases. Sequencing input: CD4+ T cells sorted from blood. This sequence was found in a woman aged 18-30 years in good health. The CDR3 here is CASSSTGAYEQYV. For the CDR3, the DNA is TGTGCCAGCAGTTCGACAGGGGCGTACGAGCAGTACGTC.